A single T cell receptor (beta chain) is shown here with its context. This clone turned up a few times. Its antigen is currently not known. The record has no base qualities; no much larger clone is one base away. All of the isolated RNA was reverse transcribed with the High Capacity cDNA Reverse Transcription Kit, so expressed TCRB transcripts were sequenced. Deep immunoSEQ sequencing was performed on naive, central memory and regulatory T cell samples, with an average of roughly 3.6 million total reads per sample. Sorted cells were lysed in RLT buffer and RNA was extracted with DNase-treated RNeasy Micro or Mini kits, depending on cell number. Each cell subset was processed on its own to prevent cross-contamination, while patient and healthy donor samples were processed together. The immunoSEQ multiplex PCR was used to amplify TCRB sequences from cDNA, yielding 87-bp fragments that span the CDR3 region. Amplicons were sequenced on the Illumina HiSeq platform. In the source study's methods: Synthetic template baselines were used to correct PCR bias computationally, reads within Hamming distance 2 were collapsed together, and singletons that could not be merged were discarded. Reads were aligned to IMGT to assign V, D and J genes, CDR3 length, and insertions or deletions at six rearrangement sites. Clonotype counts were normalized to sorted cell number within each subset before computing true diversity and Gini coefficients with the tcR R package. The overlap coefficient, calculated on TCRB nucleotide sequences, was used to measure repertoire sharing. As a proxy for the pre-selection repertoire, out-of-frame TCRB sequences from naive cells were analyzed. TCRdb limited this immuneACCESS table to in-frame rearrangements with V and J called. A share of clones is missing; checked studies link under half to unresolved V genes, and the rest is unexplained. That table is the source of V, J and clone size, and D and trimming were worked out from the DNA. The sample table holds hundreds of thousands of clones, of which 15% to 20% were seen once. The ten largest clones capture 0.02% to 0.03% of the sample.

Each donor gave one peripheral blood draw, averaging roughly 120 mL, which was collected into heparinised tubes. A BD FACSAria II was used to sort naive, central memory, regulatory and stem cell-like memory CD4+ T cells with a panel that included CD45RO, CCR7, CD25, CD127, CD95 and CD27. A purity above 98% was achieved for all sorted populations. PBMCs were isolated right away by Lymphoprep density gradient centrifugation and were stained directly, without culture. So that batch effects would be minimized, each experiment stained and sorted samples in pairs, pairing one healthy donor with one patient. This record comes from a study of beta chain features in type 1 diabetes (dated by TCRdb to the late 2010s). With regard to the full study: No differences in mean age, gender distribution, total cell number or subset yield were found between patients and healthy donors. A total of roughly 100 million sorted cells were examined across all samples, and RNA yield correlated strongly with the number of cells per subset. In the study, recently diagnosed type 1 diabetes patients and matched healthy donors were compared on the TCRB repertoires of their sorted circulating CD4+ T cell subsets. Whereas all 30 or so donors provided naive and central memory subsets, regulatory and stem cell-like memory subsets were isolated from just 8 patients and roughly eight healthy donors. Paper-wide results and their limitations: Type 1 diabetes patients showed a moderate but significant shortening of TCRB CDR3 length in all four CD4+ subsets. Naive, central memory and regulatory TCRB repertoires appeared more similar among patients than among healthy donors. Because cDNA was sequenced instead of genomic DNA, activated cells with high expression could be over-represented, although the groups did not differ in activation or CD3 levels. PCR might favor shorter templates, but patient and control samples were amplified and corrected together, so any skew would affect both groups equally. Patients with type 1 diabetes made fewer insertions and deleted more nucleotides at VDJ recombination sites, implying thymic rearrangement abnormalities. Because small numbers of individuals were included in the HLA sub-analyses, any influence of HLA type on TCRB rearrangement was left unresolved.

V has 2 bases trimmed and J has 2 bases trimmed; junction bases matching no gene number 5. The CDR3 runs 16 residues from the cysteine to the phenylalanine. Here the CDR3 DNA is all that survives: 48 bases in frame from base 1. CDR1 MGHDK and CDR2 SYGVNS were looked up in the germline V gene. The receptor's source is a woman in her late teens or twenties in good health. Here the chain combines TRBV25-1 and TRBJ2-3; a stretch of 9 junction bases matches TRBD2. Material: naive CD4+ T cells from blood. This sample's cell subset or site label indicates: true naive CD4+ T cells. The CDR3 reads as follows: CASSERLAGPTDTQYF. The DNA reads TGTGCCAGCAGTGAAAGGCTAGCGGGACCCACAGATACGCAGTATTTT.